What follows describes a single T cell receptor beta chain. The sample originates from a study of CD8+ T cells in alopecia areata. The CDR3 runs to 15 residues. V was cut by 1 base and J by 1 base, with 11 bases left in between. Germline CDR1 reads SGHNT; CDR2 reads YYREEE (reference sequence). RNA, once extracted, was reverse transcribed into cDNA for use as the sequencing template. The method was immunoSEQ multiplex PCR; TCRdb's version includes in-frame clones alone and lacks a portion of them. The data show more than 110,000 clones, around 50% seen once. This TCR was sampled from a human donor with alopecia areata. This specimen was CD4+ T cells sorted from blood, taken at week 0. The chain uses TRBV5-4 and TRBJ1-1, with TRBD1 as a possible D gene (5 bases). CDR3 region: CASSLKGPQNTEAFF. The CDR3 DNA reads TGTGCCAGCAGCTTGAAGGGGCCCCAGAACACTGAAGCTTTCTTT. Looking up the rest from reference TRBV5-4 and TRBJ1-1 gives the full variable domain: ETGVTQSPTHLIKTRGQQVTLRCSSQSGHNTVSWYQQALGQGPQFIFQYYREEENGRGNFPPRFSGLQFPNYSSELNVNALELDDSALYLCASSLKGPQNTEAFFGQGTRLTVV.